This TCR beta chain was recovered during a study of Graves' ophthalmopathy and Graves' hyperthyroidism. General observations from the study: Blood shared most expanded thyroid clonotypes above 0.001 frequency. Prediction of ophthalmopathy progression reached roughly 70% sensitivity and around 72% specificity.

CDR3 length equals 12 residues. The V gene lost 4 bases and the J gene lost 9 bases, with 10 bases spanning the gap. Germline CDR1 reads SNHLY; CDR2 reads FYNNEI. Remarks on this clonotype: Antigen specificity is unknown.

Amplification targeted the TCR beta CDR3 regions, with RNA transcripts as the source material. First-round RT-PCR relied on HTBI primers, and a second-round multiplex PCR came next. Each CDR3 protein gets one entry after TCRdb re-called the multiplex PCR reads with MiXCR. Seen here are about 1.2 million distinct CDR3 sequences, approximately 35% observed once, and the top ten hold 11%. The chain recombines TRBV2 with TRBJ2-1, with D uncertain. This TCR was recovered from an adult man with Graves' hyperthyroidism. The sample was peripheral blood or thyroid tissue (not recorded which). The CDR3 DNA follows: TGTGCCAGCAGTGGAGGCCGGGCTGAGCAGTTCTTC. Translating gives CASSGGRAEQFF.